Listed below are T cell receptor beta chains from one sample, sequenced in a study of CD8 T cells in ankylosing spondylitis. TCRdb re-called the 5' RACE reads through MiXCR, storing one row per CDR3 protein. The sample has under 450,000 distinct CDR3 sequences; over 15% are singletons. Sequences were obtained from blood, either unsorted or a sorted T cell fraction (not recorded which). Every receptor here comes from a male donor with ankylosing spondylitis. Each CDR3 is given with its conserved first and last residue. A D gene is named only where the DNA matches it firmly. Size tells how often a clone was seen (once, few, many) or the class of an expanded clone, and some rows leave it out.

size: .
D: TRBD1
J: TRBJ2-3
V: TRBV12-3/TRBV12-4
DNA: TGTGCCAGCAGTTTAGGGACAGGGCAGTATTTT
CDR3: CASSLGTGQYF

size: many
D: .
J: TRBJ1-1
V: TRBV20-1
DNA: TGCAGTGCTAGAGATTTATTAGGGACTGAAGCTTTCTTT
CDR3: CSARDLLGTEAFF

size: .
D: .
J: TRBJ1-2
V: TRBV5-1
DNA: TGCGCCAGCAGCTTGGCCGGGTCCTGGGACTATGGCTACACCTTC
CDR3: CASSLAGSWDYGYTF

size: few
D: TRBD1
J: TRBJ1-2
V: TRBV6-1
DNA: TGTGCCAGCAGCCACGGACAGGGGGAATCGGTATTAGGCTACACCTTC
CDR3: CASSHGQGESVLGYTF

size: .
D: .
J: TRBJ2-2
V: TRBV6-1
DNA: TGTGCCAGCAGTGTCTTGAGGTCCACCGGGGAGCTGTTTTTT
CDR3: CASSVLRSTGELFF

size: .
D: .
J: TRBJ2-6
V: TRBV5-1
DNA: TGCGCCAGCAGCTCCGGCGGAGTAGCGGTGACCTCTGGGGCCAACGTCCTGACTTTC
CDR3: CASSSGGVAVTSGANVLTF

size: .
D: .
J: TRBJ1-2
V: TRBV7-9
DNA: TGTGCCAGCAGCTCCGACGCCCGTGGCGGCTACACCTTC
CDR3: CASSSDARGGYTF

size: .
D: .
J: TRBJ2-5
V: TRBV10-2
DNA: TGCGCCAGCAGTGAGTCTACAGGGATGGGTGGGACCCAGTACTTC
CDR3: CASSESTGMGGTQYF

size: .
D: .
J: TRBJ2-5
V: TRBV21-1
DNA: TGTGCCAGCAACCGGGGTCGAAAACTGCAAGAGACGGGGGAGACCCAGTACTTC
CDR3: CASNRGRKLQETGETQYF

size: few
D: TRBD2
J: TRBJ2-1
V: TRBV6-6
DNA: TGTGCCAGCAGTTACGCGGCGGGGGGTGAGCAGTTCTTC
CDR3: CASSYAAGGEQFF

size: few
D: .
J: TRBJ2-7
V: TRBV2
DNA: TGTGCCAGCAATCCTACCAGCAGTTCCTACGAGCAGTACTTC
CDR3: CASNPTSSSYEQYF

size: .
D: .
J: TRBJ1-5
V: TRBV20-1
DNA: TGCAGTGTTCAGACAGCTTATAGCAATCAGCCCCAGCATTTT
CDR3: CSVQTAYSNQPQHF

size: .
D: .
J: TRBJ2-5
V: TRBV20-1
DNA: TGCAGTGCTAGAGGGGACCAAGAGACCCAGTACTTC
CDR3: CSARGDQETQYF

size: .
D: .
J: TRBJ2-1
V: TRBV12-3/TRBV12-4
DNA: TGTGCCAGCAGTCCCCCGACTAGGGATGAGCAGTTCTTC
CDR3: CASSPPTRDEQFF

size: .
D: TRBD2
J: TRBJ2-2
V: TRBV4-2
DNA: TGTGCCAGCAGCCCGACTAGCGGGAGTGGGACCGGGGAGCTGTTTTTT
CDR3: CASSPTSGSGTGELFF

size: .
D: .
J: TRBJ1-1
V: TRBV7-8
DNA: TGTGCCAGCAGCTTAATGCCGACAGTTAACACTGAAGCTTTCTTT
CDR3: CASSLMPTVNTEAFF

size: few
D: .
J: TRBJ2-1
V: TRBV18
DNA: TGTGCCAGCTCACAGGGAGGACCAGATTTAACGCAGTTCTTC
CDR3: CASSQGGPDLTQFF

size: .
D: .
J: TRBJ2-3
V: TRBV20-1
DNA: TGCAGTGCTAGTTTCCGACAAGGGGGTACAGATACGCAGTATTTT
CDR3: CSASFRQGGTDTQYF

size: few
D: .
J: TRBJ2-1
V: TRBV29-1
DNA: TGCAGCGTTGATAACTTTGAGCAGTTCTTC
CDR3: CSVDNFEQFF

size: .
D: .
J: TRBJ1-3
V: TRBV3-1
DNA: TGTGCCAGCAGCCAAGGCGGATACTCTGGAAACACCATATATTTT
CDR3: CASSQGGYSGNTIYF

size: .
D: .
J: TRBJ2-3
V: TRBV5-1
DNA: TGCGCCAGCAGGCCTGGACCGAGCAGCACAGATACGCAGTATTTT
CDR3: CASRPGPSSTDTQYF

size: once
D: TRBD1
J: TRBJ1-4
V: TRBV5-8
DNA: TGTGCCAGCAGCAAAGGGACAGGATTCTTTAGTGAAAAACTGTTTTTT
CDR3: CASSKGTGFFSEKLFF

size: many
D: .
J: TRBJ2-4
V: TRBV12-3/TRBV12-4
DNA: TGTGCCAGCACCCCAACCCTAGCCAAAAACATTCAGTACTTC
CDR3: CASTPTLAKNIQYF

size: few
D: .
J: TRBJ1-1
V: TRBV18
DNA: TGTGCCAGCTCACCGGGAGGAGGGAACACTGAAGCTTTCTTT
CDR3: CASSPGGGNTEAFF

size: .
D: TRBD1
J: TRBJ1-2
V: TRBV6-6
DNA: TGTGCCAGCAGCGGACAGGGGTCGAATGGCTACACCTTC
CDR3: CASSGQGSNGYTF

size: .
D: .
J: TRBJ1-1
V: TRBV7-2
DNA: TGTGCCAGCAGCTTAGCGGCAGGCACGACTGAAGCTTTCTTT
CDR3: CASSLAAGTTEAFF

size: .
D: .
J: TRBJ2-5
V: TRBV20-1
DNA: TGCAGTGCCCCGACAGAGAAACAAGAGACCCAGTACTTC
CDR3: CSAPTEKQETQYF

size: .
D: .
J: TRBJ2-2
V: TRBV6-1
DNA: TGTGCCAGCAGGGGGGACCCCGTCGGCGGGGAGCTGTTTTTT
CDR3: CASRGDPVGGELFF

size: few
D: .
J: TRBJ2-1
V: TRBV6-1
DNA: TGTGCCAGCGGAAGGGACTTTTACAATGAGCAGTTCTTC
CDR3: CASGRDFYNEQFF

size: .
D: TRBD2
J: TRBJ2-3
V: TRBV5-4
DNA: TGTGCCAGCAGCTACGGACTAGCCCCCCCAGATACGCAGTATTTT
CDR3: CASSYGLAPPDTQYF

size: few
D: .
J: TRBJ2-3
V: TRBV11-2
DNA: TGTGCCAGCAGTCCCAAGGGGGGGGGAGCATTAAAGCGGGATACGCAGTATTTT
CDR3: CASSPKGGGALKRDTQYF

size: few
D: TRBD2
J: TRBJ2-3
V: TRBV5-1
DNA: TGCGCCAGCAGCTTGGCCGGGACTATCACAGATACGCAGTATTTT
CDR3: CASSLAGTITDTQYF

size: few
D: .
J: TRBJ2-1
V: TRBV30
DNA: TGTGCCTGGAGTGTACCGGGAGAGCAGTTCTTC
CDR3: CAWSVPGEQFF

size: few
D: TRBD2
J: TRBJ2-5
V: TRBV12-3/TRBV12-4
DNA: TGTGCCAGCAGCCCTAGCGGGAACCAAGAGACCCAGTACTTC
CDR3: CASSPSGNQETQYF

size: .
D: .
J: TRBJ1-5
V: TRBV3-1
DNA: TGTGCCAGCAGCCCACAGAGTAGCAATCAGCCCCAGCATTTT
CDR3: CASSPQSSNQPQHF

size: .
D: TRBD2
J: TRBJ2-3
V: TRBV20-1
DNA: TGCAGTGCGAGAACTCTAGCGGGAGGAACAGATACGCAGTATTTT
CDR3: CSARTLAGGTDTQYF

size: once
D: .
J: TRBJ2-3
V: TRBV6-1
DNA: TGTGCCGGTTCTTGGGGGTACACAGATACGCAGTATTTT
CDR3: CAGSWGYTDTQYF

size: once
D: .
J: TRBJ2-7
V: TRBV6-5
DNA: TGTGCCAGCAGTTGGCCCTCCTACGAGCAGTACTTC
CDR3: CASSWPSYEQYF

size: .
D: TRBD2
J: TRBJ2-3
V: TRBV12-3/TRBV12-4
DNA: TGTGCCAGCACCCCGACTAGCTCCTACACAGATACGCAGTATTTT
CDR3: CASTPTSSYTDTQYF

size: .
D: .
J: TRBJ1-1
V: TRBV7-9
DNA: TGTGCCAGCAGAAGAGAAGGCACGGGGACTGAAGCTTTCTTT
CDR3: CASRREGTGTEAFF

size: .
D: .
J: TRBJ1-1
V: TRBV5-5
DNA: TGTGCCAGCAGCTTGTGGGTGGGGGAGAACACTGAAGCTTTCTTT
CDR3: CASSLWVGENTEAFF

size: many
D: .
J: TRBJ2-5
V: TRBV7-3
DNA: TGTGCCAGCAGCTCGACTAGCCAAGAGACCCAGTACTTC
CDR3: CASSSTSQETQYF

size: few
D: .
J: TRBJ1-5
V: TRBV29-1
DNA: TGCAGCGTTCTGTCGGGGGCGAATCAGCCCCAGCATTTT
CDR3: CSVLSGANQPQHF

size: .
D: .
J: TRBJ2-1
V: TRBV6-2/TRBV6-3
DNA: TGTGCCAGCAGTTACCCTTACAATGAGCAGTTCTTC
CDR3: CASSYPYNEQFF

size: many
D: .
J: TRBJ2-6
V: TRBV20-1
DNA: TGCAGTGCTAGCAACGGGGCCTCTGGGGCCAACGTCCTGACTTTC
CDR3: CSASNGASGANVLTF

size: few
D: TRBD2
J: TRBJ2-5
V: TRBV28
DNA: TGTGCCAGCAGAGGGGGTGGAGTAGCGGGACCCAAGGAGACCCAGTACTTC
CDR3: CASRGGGVAGPKETQYF

size: .
D: .
J: TRBJ2-1
V: TRBV6-2/TRBV6-3
DNA: TGTGCCAGCAGTTTTTCATCAGGCCCCCTCGGAAATGAGCAGTTCTTC
CDR3: CASSFSSGPLGNEQFF

size: many
D: TRBD1
J: TRBJ2-5
V: TRBV5-1
DNA: TGCGCCAGCAGCAAGGGGACAGGTCTGGAGACCCAGTACTTC
CDR3: CASSKGTGLETQYF

size: many
D: .
J: TRBJ1-3
V: TRBV5-5
DNA: TGTGCCAGCAGCTTCGGGGGGCCAAACTCTGGAAACACCATATATTTT
CDR3: CASSFGGPNSGNTIYF

size: .
D: .
J: TRBJ2-1
V: TRBV9
DNA: TGTGCCAGCAGCGTAGAACGGGGGAGGACTCGCTACAATGAGCAGTTCTTC
CDR3: CASSVERGRTRYNEQFF

size: many
D: .
J: TRBJ1-6
V: TRBV5-1
DNA: TGCGCCAGCAGCCCAGGAGATAATTCACCCCTCCACTTT
CDR3: CASSPGDNSPLHF

size: .
D: .
J: TRBJ2-7
V: TRBV20-1
DNA: TGCAGTGCTAGAGATGCCATCCGGGACACAGTCTCCTACGAGCAGTACTTC
CDR3: CSARDAIRDTVSYEQYF

size: many
D: .
J: TRBJ1-1
V: TRBV12-3/TRBV12-4
DNA: TGTGCCAGCAGTTTAGGCGGTGAAGCTTTCTTT
CDR3: CASSLGGEAFF

size: .
D: .
J: TRBJ1-1
V: TRBV19
DNA: TGTGCCAGTAGTATCCTCCCTCGTGGGGGAAAAAACACTGAAGCTTTCTTT
CDR3: CASSILPRGGKNTEAFF